This T cell receptor (beta chain) comes out of a study of T cell responses to AZD1222 COVID-19 vaccine. Using immunoSEQ multiplex PCR, the repertoire was profiled, and TCRdb retains in-frame clones only, with some absent. This sample yields tens of thousands of clones, of which 85% to 90% are seen a single time; approximately 7% belongs to the top ten. The CDR3 is 13 residues long. With 4 bases removed from V and 4 bases from J, the gap between germline ends came to 12 bases. Germline values: CDR1 SGHRS, CDR2 YFSETQ. This clonotype was obtained from an adult in good health. Sequences were derived from peripheral blood, sampled on day 0 of AZD1222 vaccination. The V gene is TRBV5-1, the J gene TRBJ2-7, with a weak D call TRBD1 (5 bases). The CDR3 region has the DNA TGCGCCAGCAGCAAGGACACCCCGTACGAGCAGTACTTC. Its translation is CASSKDTPYEQYF.